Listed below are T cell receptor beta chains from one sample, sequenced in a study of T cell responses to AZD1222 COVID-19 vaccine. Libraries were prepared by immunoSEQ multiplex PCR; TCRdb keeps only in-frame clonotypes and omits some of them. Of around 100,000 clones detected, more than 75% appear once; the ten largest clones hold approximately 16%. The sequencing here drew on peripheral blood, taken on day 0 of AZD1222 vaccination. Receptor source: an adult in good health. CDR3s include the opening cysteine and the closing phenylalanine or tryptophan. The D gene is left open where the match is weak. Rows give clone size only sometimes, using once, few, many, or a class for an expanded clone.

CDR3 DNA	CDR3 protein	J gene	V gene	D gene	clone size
TGTGCCAGCAGCTTAGTCGAGTCAACCTACGAGCAGTACTTC	CASSLVESTYEQYF	TRBJ2-7	TRBV7-9	NA	NA
TGTGCCAGCATATCCAACTCTGGAAACACCATATATTTT	CASISNSGNTIYF	TRBJ1-3	TRBV6-5	NA	NA
TGCAGTGCGGCCTTGGAAGCTTTCTTT	CSAALEAFF	TRBJ1-1	TRBV20-1	NA	once
TGTGCCAGCAGTGAATCGGGTTACACTGAAGCTTTCTTT	CASSESGYTEAFF	TRBJ1-1	TRBV6-1	NA	NA
TGCGCCAGCAGTGAGGGCGGACTTCCAGATACGCAGTATTTT	CASSEGGLPDTQYF	TRBJ2-3	TRBV10-1	NA	few
TGCAGCGTTGTCGTGGGCGGATATAACAATGAGCAGTTCTTC	CSVVVGGYNNEQFF	TRBJ2-1	TRBV29-1	NA	NA
TGTGCCTGGAGTGAACTAAATCAGCCCCAGCATTTT	CAWSELNQPQHF	TRBJ1-5	TRBV30	NA	NA
TGTGCCAGCAGTGAATTAGGGGGCAATAATGAAAAACTGTTTTTT	CASSELGGNNEKLFF	TRBJ1-4	TRBV2	TRBD1	once
TGTGCCAGCAGTGACGACTACTCTAGCGGGAACACCGGGGAGCTGTTTTTT	CASSDDYSSGNTGELFF	TRBJ2-2	TRBV6-1	TRBD2	NA
TGTGCCAGGGTCGGATTAAGATATAGCAATCAGCCCCAGCATTTT	CARVGLRYSNQPQHF	TRBJ1-5	TRBV9	NA	NA
TGTGCCAGCTCACCAGCACAGTTCTACGAGCAGTACTTC	CASSPAQFYEQYF	TRBJ2-7	TRBV18	NA	NA
TGTGCCAGCAGTCTGGGGTGGGGCTACACCTTC	CASSLGWGYTF	TRBJ1-2	TRBV6-5	NA	NA
TGTGCCAGTAGTATCCAAGCGGGCAGTCCGGACTTTTTC	CASSIQAGSPDFF	TRBJ2-4	TRBV19	NA	NA
TGTGCCAGCAGTGATTTCTCCTACAATGAGCAGTTCTTC	CASSDFSYNEQFF	TRBJ2-1	TRBV6-1	NA	NA
TGCGCCAGCAGCCGGGGACAGATTGCAACTAATGAAAAACTGTTTTTT	CASSRGQIATNEKLFF	TRBJ1-4	TRBV5-1	TRBD1	once
TGTGCCAGCAGTTACTCGTACGAACTGACGAACACTGAAGCTTTCTTT	CASSYSYELTNTEAFF	TRBJ1-1	TRBV6-5	NA	NA
TGTGCCAGCAGTCAGGGGGCGGATGGAAACACCATATATTTT	CASSQGADGNTIYF	TRBJ1-3	TRBV6-5	TRBD1	once
TGTGCCAGCAGTGAGGTCAGTCCTTATGGCTACACCTTC	CASSEVSPYGYTF	TRBJ1-2	TRBV2	NA	NA
TGCGCCAGCAGCCCCACCCAAAATGAGCAGTTCTTC	CASSPTQNEQFF	TRBJ2-1	TRBV5-1	NA	once
TGTGCCAGCAGCTTACTGAGCGGGAGCGGGTCGGAGACCCAGTACTTC	CASSLLSGSGSETQYF	TRBJ2-5	TRBV7-2	TRBD2	NA